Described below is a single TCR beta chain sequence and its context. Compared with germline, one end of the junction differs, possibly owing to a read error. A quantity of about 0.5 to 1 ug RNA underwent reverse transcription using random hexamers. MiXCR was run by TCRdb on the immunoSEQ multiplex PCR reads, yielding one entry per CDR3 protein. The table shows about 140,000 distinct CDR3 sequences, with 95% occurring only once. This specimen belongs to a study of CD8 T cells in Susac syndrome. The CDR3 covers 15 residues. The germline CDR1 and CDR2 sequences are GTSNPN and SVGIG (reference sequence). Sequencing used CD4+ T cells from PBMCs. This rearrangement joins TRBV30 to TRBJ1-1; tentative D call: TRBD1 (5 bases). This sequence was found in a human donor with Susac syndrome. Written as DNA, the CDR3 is TGTGCCTGGAGTACCCGGCAGACAGTGAAGACTGAAGCTTTCTTT. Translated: CAWSTRQTVKTEAFF.